This paragraph covers one T cell receptor beta chain sequence. The record originates from a study of glioma-infiltrating T cells after dendritic cell vaccination. Study summary: Dendritic cell vaccine was injected intradermally three times, biweekly.

CDR1 is KGHSH, CDR2 LQKENI, per germline. The ends lost 3 bases at V and 4 bases at J; junction bases unmatched: 12. The CDR3 is made up of 17 amino acids. The primer mix had 60 V beta and 13 J beta primers. Assay: immunoSEQ multiplex PCR; the TCRdb copy retains only in-frame clones and omits some. The data contain 45,000 to 50,000 clones, 85% of them seen just once; the ten biggest clones take up over 9.5%. PBMC were collected before vaccination, two weeks after the third vaccination, and at progression. The chain is built from TRBV18 and TRBJ1-1, with 9 bases aligning to TRBD1. Sequences were derived from blood, sampled before dendritic cell vaccination. This clonotype was sampled from a human donor with glioblastoma. This chain's CDR3 is CASSPVPGQGGGTEAFF. CDR3 DNA sequence: TGTGCCAGCTCACCCGTCCCGGGACAGGGTGGGGGCACTGAAGCTTTCTTT.